What follows is one T cell receptor (beta chain) and its context. The table came from immunoSEQ multiplex PCR; TCRdb's copy has only in-frame clones and leaves some out. The sample contains approximately 230,000 clones, about nine tenths of which appear only once. The record originates from a study of blood T cell repertoires in COVID-19. The germline V gene encodes CDR1 MNHEY and CDR2 SMNVEV (reference sequence). The CDR3 length is 17 residues. V was clipped by 3 bases and J by 8 bases; unmatched bases: 11. Sample: peripheral blood. The source of this sequence is a woman in her twenties or thirties with COVID-19, enrolled during active disease. The genes are TRBV27 and TRBJ2-1; 12 positions agree with TRBD2. This CDR3 reads CASSFRLAGGPSDEQFF. DNA of the CDR3: TGTGCCAGCAGTTTTAGGCTAGCGGGAGGGCCTTCCGATGAGCAGTTCTTC.